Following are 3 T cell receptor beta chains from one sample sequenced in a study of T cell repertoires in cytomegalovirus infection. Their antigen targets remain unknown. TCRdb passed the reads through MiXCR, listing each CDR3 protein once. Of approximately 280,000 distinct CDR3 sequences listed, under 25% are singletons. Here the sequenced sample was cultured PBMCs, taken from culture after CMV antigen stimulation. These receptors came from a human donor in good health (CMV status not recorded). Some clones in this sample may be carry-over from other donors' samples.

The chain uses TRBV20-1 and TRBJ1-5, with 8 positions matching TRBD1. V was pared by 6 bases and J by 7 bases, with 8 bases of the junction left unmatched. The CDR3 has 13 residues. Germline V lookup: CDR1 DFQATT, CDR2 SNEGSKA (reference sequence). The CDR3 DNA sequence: TGCAGTGCCCAGGACAGGGCCGACCAGCCCCAGCATTTT. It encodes CSAQDRADQPQHF.

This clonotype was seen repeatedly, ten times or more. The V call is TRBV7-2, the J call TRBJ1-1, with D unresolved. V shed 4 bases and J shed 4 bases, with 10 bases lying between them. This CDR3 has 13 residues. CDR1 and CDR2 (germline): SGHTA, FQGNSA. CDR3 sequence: CASSSNIATEAFF. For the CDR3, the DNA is TGTGCCAGCAGCTCCAATATAGCCACTGAAGCTTTCTTT. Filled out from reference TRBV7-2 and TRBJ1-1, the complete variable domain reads GAGVSQSPSNKVTEKGKDVELRCDPISGHTALYWYRQSLGQGLEFLIYFQGNSAPDKSGLPSDRFSAERTGGSVSTLTIQRTQQEDSAVYLCASSSNIATEAFFGQGTRLTVV.

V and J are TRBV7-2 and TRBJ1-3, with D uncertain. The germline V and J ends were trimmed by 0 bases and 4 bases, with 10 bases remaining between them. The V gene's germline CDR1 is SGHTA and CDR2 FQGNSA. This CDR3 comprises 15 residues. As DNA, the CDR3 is TGTGCCAGCAGCTTAGCGCATATGCCAGGAAACACCATATATTTT. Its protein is CASSLAHMPGNTIYF.